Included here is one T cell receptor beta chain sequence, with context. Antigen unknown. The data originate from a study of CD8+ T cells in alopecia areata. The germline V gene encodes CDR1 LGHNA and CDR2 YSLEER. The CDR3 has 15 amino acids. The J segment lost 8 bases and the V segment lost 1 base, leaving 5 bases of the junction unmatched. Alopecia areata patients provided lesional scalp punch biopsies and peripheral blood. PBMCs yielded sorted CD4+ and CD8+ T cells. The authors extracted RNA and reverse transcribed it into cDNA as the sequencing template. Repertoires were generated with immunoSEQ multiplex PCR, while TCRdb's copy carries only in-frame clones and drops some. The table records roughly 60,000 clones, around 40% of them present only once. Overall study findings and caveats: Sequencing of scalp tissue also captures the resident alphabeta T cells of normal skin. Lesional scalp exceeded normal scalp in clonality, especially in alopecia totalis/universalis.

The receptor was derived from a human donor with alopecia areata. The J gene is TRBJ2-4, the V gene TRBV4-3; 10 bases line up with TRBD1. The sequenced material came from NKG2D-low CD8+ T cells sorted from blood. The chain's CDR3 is CASSQGDRGDYIQYF. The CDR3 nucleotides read TGCGCCAGCAGCCAAGGGGACAGGGGAGATTACATTCAGTACTTC.